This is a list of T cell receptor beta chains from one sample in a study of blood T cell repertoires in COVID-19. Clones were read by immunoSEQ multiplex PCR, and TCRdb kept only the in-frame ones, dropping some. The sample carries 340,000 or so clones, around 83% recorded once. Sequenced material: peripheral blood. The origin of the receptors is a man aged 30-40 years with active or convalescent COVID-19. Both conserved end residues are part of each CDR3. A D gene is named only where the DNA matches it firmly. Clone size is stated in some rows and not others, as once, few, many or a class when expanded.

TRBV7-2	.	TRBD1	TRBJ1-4	TGTGCCAGCAGCGCCCGGACAGGGTTTGAAAAACTGTTTTTT	CASSARTGFEKLFF
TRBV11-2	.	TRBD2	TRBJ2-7	TGTGCCAGCAGCCTAGACCTAGCGGGATTGCCCGAGCAGTACTTC	CASSLDLAGLPEQYF
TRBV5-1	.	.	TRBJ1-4	TGCGCCAGCAGCCGTGAGCGAGGAGGGTATGAAAAACTGTTTTTT	CASSRERGGYEKLFF
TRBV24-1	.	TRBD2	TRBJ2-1	TGTGCCACCAGTGATTTGAAACTAGCGGGAGAGTACAATGAGCAGTTCTTC	CATSDLKLAGEYNEQFF
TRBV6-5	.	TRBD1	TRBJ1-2	TGTGCCAGCACCGGGCTACAGGGGGTTGGCTACACCTTC	CASTGLQGVGYTF
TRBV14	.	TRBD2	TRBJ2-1	TGTGCCAGCAGCCTTGGGACTATATACAATGAGCAGTTCTTC	CASSLGTIYNEQFF
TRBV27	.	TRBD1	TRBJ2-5	TGTGCCACCGAGGGACAGGGAGGAGAGACCCAGTACTTC	CATEGQGGETQYF
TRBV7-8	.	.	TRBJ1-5	TGTGCCAGCAGCTTAGTGGGCCAGACCAATCAGCCCCAGCATTTT	CASSLVGQTNQPQHF
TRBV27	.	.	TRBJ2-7	TGTGCCAGCAGTTTTCAAGGGACAAACTACGAGCAGTACTTC	CASSFQGTNYEQYF
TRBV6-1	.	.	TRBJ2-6	TGTGCCAGCAGTGAAGAGAGCTCTGGGGCCAACGTCCTGACTTTC	CASSEESSGANVLTF
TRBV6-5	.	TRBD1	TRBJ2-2	TGTGCCATAAACAGGGGGCTGGACACCGGGGAGCTGTTTTTT	CAINRGLDTGELFF
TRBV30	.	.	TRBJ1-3	TGTGCCTGGAGCAATGGAAACACCATATATTTT	CAWSNGNTIYF
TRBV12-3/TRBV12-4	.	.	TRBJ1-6	TGTGCCAGCAGTCCAGGATTCAGTGCACCCCTCCACTTT	CASSPGFSAPLHF
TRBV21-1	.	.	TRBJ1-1	TGTGCCAGCAGCAAAGGATGGGACAGTGACACTGAAGCTTTCTTT	CASSKGWDSDTEAFF
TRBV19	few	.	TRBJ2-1	TGTGCCAGTAGAGGCAGGGCCTACAATGAGCAGTTCTTC	CASRGRAYNEQFF
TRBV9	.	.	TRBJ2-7	TGTGCCAGCAGCGTCGGAGCGGCCGCCTCCTACGAGCAGTACTTC	CASSVGAAASYEQYF
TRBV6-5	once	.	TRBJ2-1	TGTGCCAGCAGTACCGCCAGGGGCGATGAGCAGTTCTTC	CASSTARGDEQFF
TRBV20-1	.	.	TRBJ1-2	TGCAGTGCTAGACCCAACTTTGGCTACACCTTC	CSARPNFGYTF
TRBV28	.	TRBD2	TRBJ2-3	TGTGCCAGCAGGAGGGGACTAGCGGGAGGAAGACGGGATACGCAGTATTTT	CASRRGLAGGRRDTQYF
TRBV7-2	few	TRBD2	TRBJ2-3	TGTGCCAGCAGCCCTACCCTAGCGGGAGAAAATACGCAGTATTTT	CASSPTLAGENTQYF
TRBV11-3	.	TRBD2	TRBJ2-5	TGTGCCAGCAGCCAATTGGGCGGGAGACAAGAGACCCAGTACTTC	CASSQLGGRQETQYF
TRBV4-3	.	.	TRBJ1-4	TGCGCCAGCAGCCAAGGTACCGGGACTAATGAAAAACTGTTTTTT	CASSQGTGTNEKLFF
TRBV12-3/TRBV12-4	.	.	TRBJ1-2	TGTGCCAGCAGCGGGGGGAGCTATGGCTACACCTTC	CASSGGSYGYTF
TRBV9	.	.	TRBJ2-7	TGTGCCAGCAGCGCCGGACTTGGCTACGAGCAGTACTTC	CASSAGLGYEQYF
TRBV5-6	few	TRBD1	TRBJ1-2	TGTGCCAGCAGCTTGGACGGAGGGGGCATTTATGGCTACACCTTC	CASSLDGGGIYGYTF
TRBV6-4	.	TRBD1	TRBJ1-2	TGTGCCAGCAGTGCGGACAGGGGACGGGGCTACACCTTC	CASSADRGRGYTF
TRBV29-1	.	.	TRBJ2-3	TGCAGCGTTGCAGTGCCCCCAGATACGCAGTATTTT	CSVAVPPDTQYF
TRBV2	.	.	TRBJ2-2	TGTGCCAGCAGCGGGGGATTCGCGAACACCGGGGAGCTGTTTTTT	CASSGGFANTGELFF
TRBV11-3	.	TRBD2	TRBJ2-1	TGTGCCAGCAGCTTAGTAGCGGGAGGGCACAATGAGCAGTTCTTC	CASSLVAGGHNEQFF
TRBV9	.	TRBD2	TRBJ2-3	TGTGCCAGCAGCGTAGTAACTAGCGGGGGGGGCACAGATACGCAGTATTTT	CASSVVTSGGGTDTQYF
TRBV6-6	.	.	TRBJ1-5	TGTGCCAGCACCCCCCCCCAAGGGCAGGGTCAGCCCCAGCATTTT	CASTPPQGQGQPQHF
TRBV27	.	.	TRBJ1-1	TGTGCCAGCAGTTTGGGGAGAACGGCTGAAGCTTTCTTT	CASSLGRTAEAFF
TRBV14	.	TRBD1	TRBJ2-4	TGTGCCAGCAGCCAAGGGAAGGGAACTAACAGGGGCGACATTCAGTACTTC	CASSQGKGTNRGDIQYF
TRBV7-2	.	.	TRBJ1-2	TGTGCCAGCAGCACAACAGGTTTGGGAGGCTACACCTTC	CASSTTGLGGYTF
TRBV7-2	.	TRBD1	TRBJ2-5	TGTGCCAGCAGCAACCGGGACAGGGGTGAGACCCAGTACTTC	CASSNRDRGETQYF
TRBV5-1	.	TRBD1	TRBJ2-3	TGCGCCAGCAGCCTCGACAGGGCTAGCACAGATACGCAGTATTTT	CASSLDRASTDTQYF
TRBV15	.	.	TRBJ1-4	TGTGCCACCAGCTTGAACAGGGTGGGCGAAAAACTGTTTTTT	CATSLNRVGEKLFF
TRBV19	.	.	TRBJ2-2	TGTGCCAGTAGTAACTTCCTCACCGGGGAGCTGTTTTTT	CASSNFLTGELFF
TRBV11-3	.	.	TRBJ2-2	TGTGCCAGCAGCTTAATTTTAGCCGGGGAGCTGTTTTTT	CASSLILAGELFF
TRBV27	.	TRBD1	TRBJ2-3	TGTGCCAGCAGTTTGGACAGGGGAACAGATACGCAGTATTTT	CASSLDRGTDTQYF
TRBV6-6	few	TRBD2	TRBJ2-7	TGTGCCAGCAGACCCGGAGCTAGCGGGAGTTCCGAGCAGTACTTC	CASRPGASGSSEQYF